The 10 T cell receptor beta chains listed next were all sequenced from one sample in a study of T cells in Graves' hyperthyroidism and ophthalmopathy (dated by TCRdb to about 2019). The method was multiplex PCR. The sequencer listed for this sample is Illumina HiSeq 2000. Amplification of TCR beta CDR3 regions was carried out from RNA transcripts. The first round of RT-PCR for the TCR CDR3 was performed with the HTBI primer set and the Qiagen OneStep RT-PCR kit. In-frame beta chains were kept once TCRdb had trimmed the public reads at Q25 with fastp and called clones with MiXCR. Duplicate CDR3 protein sequences are folded into a single record with the most common DNA and genes. Here the sample has approximately 640,000 distinct CDR3 sequences; about 45% occur a single time. Clones ranked in the top ten supply less than 9% of the sample. Sequencing input: peripheral blood or thyroid tissue (not recorded which). Every receptor here comes from an adult man with Graves' disease, either hyperthyroidism or ophthalmopathy (not recorded which).

This clonotype was found a few times. This sequence joins TRBV7-9 and TRBJ1-5, with D tentatively TRBD1 (5 bases). Trimming took off 2 bases at V and 7 bases at J, with 12 bases between the two ends. The germline gives CDR1 SEHNR, CDR2 FQNEAQ (reference sequence). This CDR3 is built from 14 residues. CDR3 in DNA: TGTGCCAGCAGCTTAAAAGGGGTGGGGCAGCCCCAGCATTTT. Translation gives CASSLKGVGQPQHF.

CDR3 residues: CASIAETGELFF. In DNA form, the CDR3 reads TGTGCCAGCATCGCGGAAACCGGGGAGCTGTTTTTT. The genes are TRBV12-3 or TRBV12-4 and TRBJ2-2; D remains ambiguous. CDR3 length equals 12 residues. V lost 7 bases to trimming and J lost 5 bases, with 8 bases between them.

The chain links TRBV7-9 to TRBJ2-5; 9 nucleotides agree with TRBD2. The germline gives CDR1 SEHNR, CDR2 FQNEAQ (reference sequence). The ends lost 5 bases at V and 3 bases at J; junction bases unmatched: 13. The CDR3 has 17 amino acids. The CDR3 sequence: CASSRAGGTSKKETQYF. The CDR3 nucleotides read TGTGCCAGCAGCCGAGCGGGGGGCACGAGTAAGAAAGAGACCCAGTACTTC.

In regard to this clonotype: The germline gene is not matched at one end of the junction; a read error may be the cause. In DNA form, the CDR3 reads TGCGCCAGCAGCCAAGTCCCAGAGATCTATGGCTACACCTTC. Protein: CASSQVPEIYGYTF. The chain links TRBV7-9 to TRBJ1-2; no firm D call. From germline, CDR1 is SEHNR and CDR2 FQNEAQ (reference sequence). The CDR3 loop spans 14 amino acids. The full variable domain, with the rest looked up from reference TRBV7-9 and TRBJ1-2, is DTGVSQNPRHKITKRGQNVTFRCDPISEHNRLYWYRQTLGQGPEFLTYFQNEAQLEKSRLLSDRFSAERPKGSFSTLEIQRTEQGDSAMYLCASSQVPEIYGYTFGSGTRLTVV.

This clonotype was picked up one time. The rearrangement links TRBV2 to TRBJ2-7, with TRBD2 identical over 10 bases. The CDR3 loop spans 14 amino acids. Germline V CDR1 and CDR2: SNHLY, FYNNEI. Germline trimming cut 7 bases from V and 4 bases from J; bases unmatched to any gene: 7. The CDR3 spells CASKPGLASYEQYF. Here the CDR3 DNA reads TGTGCCAGCAAGCCGGGACTAGCGTCTTACGAGCAGTACTTC. Full variable domain (outside the CDR3, taken from reference TRBV2 and TRBJ2-7): EPEVTQTPSHQVTQMGQEVILRCVPISNHLYFYWYRQILGQKVEFLVSFYNNEISEKSEIFDDQFSVERPDGSNFTLKIRSTKLEDSAMYFCASKPGLASYEQYFGPGTRLTVT.

This chain joins TRBV7-9 and TRBJ2-7; 8 nucleotides align to TRBD1. The CDR3 is 14 residues long. Germline CDR1 reads SEHNR; CDR2 reads FQNEAQ (reference sequence). The J segment lost 6 bases and the V segment lost 5 bases, leaving 9 bases of the junction unmatched. In DNA form, the CDR3 reads TGTGCCAGCAGCCATCGGGACAGGTACTCCGAGCAGTACTTC. This translates into CASSHRDRYSEQYF.

This clonotype was seen a handful of times. The gene calls are TRBV7-9 and TRBJ1-2; D gene uncertain. CDR3 length: 13 residues. Germline V gives CDR1 SEHNR, CDR2 FQNEAQ (reference sequence). With 4 bases removed from V and 8 bases from J, the gap between germline ends came to 14 bases. The CDR3 sequence is CASSSRSIGGYTF. The CDR3 region has the DNA TGTGCCAGCAGCTCCCGGTCGATTGGGGGCTACACCTTC. Complete variable domain (other parts from reference TRBV7-9 and TRBJ1-2): DTGVSQNPRHKITKRGQNVTFRCDPISEHNRLYWYRQTLGQGPEFLTYFQNEAQLEKSRLLSDRFSAERPKGSFSTLEIQRTEQGDSAMYLCASSSRSIGGYTFGSGTRLTVV.

Remarks on this clonotype: This may arise from a read error, as a much more abundant clone is one base away. The chain combines TRBV25-1 with TRBJ2-5; 10 nucleotides align to TRBD1. The CDR3 consists of 14 residues. CDR1 is MGHDK and CDR2 is SYGVNS in the germline V gene. With V trimmed by 6 bases and J by 4 bases, 5 bases remained unmatched. This CDR3 is CASSEGTGAETQYF. The CDR3 nucleotides read TGTGCCAGCAGCGAAGGGACAGGGGCAGAGACCCAGTACTTC.

In this sample, this clonotype turned up many times. The rearrangement uses TRBV12-3 or TRBV12-4 and TRBJ1-6; maybe TRBD1 (5 bases). The CDR3 consists of 14 residues. V dropped 5 bases and J dropped 7 bases, with 12 bases sitting between them. This chain's CDR3 is CASSPARDNSPLHF. CDR3 DNA sequence: TGTGCCAGCAGTCCTGCAAGGGACAATTCACCCCTCCACTTT.

This clonotype has a single count. The rearrangement uses TRBV7-8 and TRBJ1-1; a weak D match, TRBD1 (5 bases). The CDR3 covers 16 residues. CDR1 SGHVS and CDR2 FQNEAQ come from the germline V gene. V lost 1 base and J lost 5, with 17 bases in between. The CDR3 DNA reads TGTGCCAGCAGCTTAGTATCGGCAGGGCGTTGGACTGAAGCTTTCTTT. It is translated as CASSLVSAGRWTEAFF.